A selection of T cell receptor beta chains follows, all from one sample in a study of T-cell memory formation after mild COVID-19. In TCRdb, the 5' RACE reads were re-called with MiXCR into one record per CDR3 protein. The sample holds fewer than 400,000 distinct CDR3 sequences, approximately 16% seen once. Specimen: PBMCs or a T cell subset sorted from them (not recorded which). These receptors were collected from a man aged 18 to 29 who had mild COVID-19 (a few samples of this study predate the infection). Cell type and time point are not known. CDR3s include the opening cysteine and the closing phenylalanine or tryptophan. A D gene is named only where the DNA matches it firmly. Size values are once, few and many counts, or a class for expanded clones, and some rows have none.

>TRBV11-2|TRBJ2-4|many|NA
TGTGCCAGCAGCTTAGCCGGGGAAAACATTCAGTACTTC
CASSLAGENIQYF
>TRBV6-2/TRBV6-3|TRBJ1-2|few|NA
TGTGCCAGCACAATAGAGGAGGTGGAGTATGGCTACACCTTC
CASTIEEVEYGYTF
>TRBV6-6|TRBJ2-5|few|NA
TGTGCCAGCAGTCCCCCCCCGGGACTAACAGGGGAGACCCAGTACTTC
CASSPPPGLTGETQYF
>TRBV6-1|TRBJ2-3|few|NA
TGTGCCAGCAGTGAGCGGGGTACGCAGTATTTT
CASSERGTQYF
>TRBV20-1|TRBJ2-7|NA|TRBD2
TGCAGTGCGAAAAGTGGGCGGGGGGTCTACGAGCAGTACTTC
CSAKSGRGVYEQYF
>TRBV28|TRBJ1-6|NA|TRBD1
TGTGCCAGCAGTTATGCGGAAGACAGGGTGAATTCACCCCTCCACTTT
CASSYAEDRVNSPLHF
>TRBV10-3|TRBJ1-2|NA|NA
TGTGCCATCAGTTCCCCCGCCGGGGGCGGCTACACCTTC
CAISSPAGGGYTF
>TRBV5-6|TRBJ2-7|few|NA
TGTGCCAGCAGCTTAGGGCAGGGGACGGGGTCCTACGAGCAGTACTTC
CASSLGQGTGSYEQYF
>TRBV7-2|TRBJ1-2|few|TRBD1
TGTGCCAGCAGCTTATATGTAGGGGGCAACTATGGCTACACCTTC
CASSLYVGGNYGYTF
>TRBV4-3|TRBJ2-7|NA|NA
TGCGCCAGCAGCCAGGGTCGGGGTGCGTACGAGCAGTACTTC
CASSQGRGAYEQYF
>TRBV20-1|TRBJ2-7|few|TRBD2
TGCAGTGTTGGGGGGACCGGGACTAGATACTTC
CSVGGTGTRYF
>TRBV9|TRBJ2-2|few|NA
TGTGCCAGCAGCGTAGCGCAGGGACGAACCGGGGAGCTGTTTTTT
CASSVAQGRTGELFF
>TRBV3-1|TRBJ1-3|NA|NA
TGTGCCAGCAGCCATACCGGGTGGGACTCTGGAAACACCATATATTTT
CASSHTGWDSGNTIYF
>TRBV5-1|TRBJ1-2|few|TRBD1
TGCGCCAGCAGCTTGGGCGCAGGGGGCAACTATGGCTACACCTTC
CASSLGAGGNYGYTF
>TRBV5-1|TRBJ2-7|NA|NA
TGCGCCAGCAGCTGGTCAGACTCCTACGAGCAGTACTTC
CASSWSDSYEQYF
>TRBV3-1|TRBJ2-3|few|NA
TGTGCCAGCAGCCCAGGACTGGTGGGGGGGCCAAACACAGATACGCAGTATTTT
CASSPGLVGGPNTDTQYF
>TRBV6-5|TRBJ1-2|few|TRBD1
TGTGCCAGCAGAAGACAGGGCGGCATCTATGGCTACACCTTC
CASRRQGGIYGYTF